A single sample gave rise to the 18 T cell receptor beta chains below, sequenced in a study of T cells expressing NK-cell markers. TCRdb re-called the 5' RACE reads, yielding one record per CDR3 amino acid sequence without DNA. This sample contains about 390,000 distinct CDR3 sequences. The sequencing sample was made of blood T cells: a sorted CD56 or NKG2C T cell subset, CD4+ or CD8+ T cells, or bulk PBMC T cells (not recorded which). The origin of the receptors is a woman between 45 and 65 years old in good health.

The genes are TRBV29-1 and TRBJ2-1; lacking DNA, the TRBD1 call made by TCRdb goes unchecked. Germline assignment: CDR1 SQVTM and CDR2 ANQGSEA. This CDR3 region has 14 residues. CDR3 region: CSVEDSGQGSEQFF.

The CDR3 loop reads CSARGLADEQYF. The chain has TRBV20-1 and TRBJ2-7; TCRdb reports TRBD2, a call that lacks DNA to check it against. In germline, CDR1 is DFQATT, CDR2 SNEGSKA (reference sequence). The CDR3 sequence is 12 residues long.

The chain has TRBV7-2 and TRBJ2-1; TCRdb gives TRBD2 as the D gene, but with no DNA this cannot be confirmed. The CDR3 extends over 16 amino acids. Germline CDR1 and CDR2: SGHTA and FQGNSA. CDR3 in amino acids: CASSVDSGRAHNEQFF.

This chain links TRBV3-1 with TRBJ2-1; there is no DNA to check the TCRdb D call of TRBD2. The CDR3 sequence is 16 residues long. Germline CDR1 is LGHDT and CDR2 is YNNKEL (reference sequence). The CDR3: CASSQDGGTRGSEQFF.

The rearrangement joins TRBV15 to TRBJ2-5; TCRdb indicates TRBD1, and absent DNA this call remains unverified. Germline V gene data show CDR1 as LNHNV and CDR2 as YYDKDF (reference sequence). This CDR3 region has 15 residues. CDR3 sequence reads: CATSRGDGGQETQYF.

The CDR3 loop is CAWSVAQGYSGNTIYF. V and J are TRBV30 and TRBJ1-3; TCRdb names TRBD1, which stays unverified in the absence of DNA. Germline-derived CDR1 and CDR2 are GTSNPN and SVGIG (reference sequence). CDR3 length: 16 amino acids.

The chain employs TRBV5-6 and TRBJ2-1; as DNA is missing, the TRBD2 call by TCRdb cannot be tested. Germline values: CDR1 SGHDT, CDR2 YYEEEE. The CDR3 loop spans 15 amino acids. The CDR3 spells CASSPGLVSYNEQFF.

The V gene is TRBV3-1, the J gene TRBJ2-5. The CDR3 runs to 16 residues. Germline V gene data show CDR1 as LGHDT and CDR2 as YNNKEL (reference sequence). CDR3 residues: CASSPLKGEIQETQYF.

The gene calls are TRBV6-4 and TRBJ2-3; lacking DNA, the TRBD2 call made by TCRdb goes unchecked. Germline-derived CDR1 and CDR2 are MRHNA and SNTAGT. The CDR3 spans 15 residues. Here the CDR3 reads CASSVSGRKTDTQYF.

This chain uses TRBV12-5 with TRBJ1-5; the D call of TRBD1 rests on TCRdb alone, since no DNA is present to check it. The CDR3 is 16 residues long. CDR1 and CDR2 from the germline V gene are LGHNT and FRNRAP. Here the CDR3 reads CASGRGQGWPNQPQHF.

The genes are TRBV5-1 and TRBJ2-1; TCRdb picks TRBD2, but there is no DNA to check that call. The germline V gene encodes CDR1 SGHRS and CDR2 YFSETQ. The CDR3 contains 16 residues. The CDR3 reads CASSLEGLAGKGEQFF. Full variable domain (outside the CDR3, taken from reference TRBV5-1 and TRBJ2-1): KAGVTQTPRYLIKTRGQQVTLSCSPISGHRSVSWYQQTPGQGLQFLFEYFSETQRNKGNFPGRFSGRQFSNSRSEMNVSTLELGDSALYLCASSLEGLAGKGEQFFGPGTRLTVL.

V gene TRBV27 combines with J gene TRBJ2-1; no DNA is available, so the TRBD2 call from TCRdb remains unchecked. Germline assignment: CDR1 MNHEY and CDR2 SMNVEV (reference sequence). There are 18 residues in the CDR3. The CDR3 sequence is CASSSLGLAGGTYNEQFF.

The V gene is TRBV18, the J gene TRBJ2-7; TCRdb designates TRBD2, a call that cannot be tested without DNA. This CDR3 comprises 16 residues. Germline V gene lookup returns CDR1 KGHSH and CDR2 LQKENI. CDR3 protein: CASSPMIGEDYYEQYF.

This chain uses TRBV19 with TRBJ2-6. Germline assignment: CDR1 LNHDA and CDR2 SQIVND (reference sequence). The CDR3 is 14 residues long. The CDR3 sequence: CASQTFGGANVLTF.

The chain is built from TRBV5-1 and TRBJ1-5; TCRdb gives TRBD1 as the D gene, but with no DNA this cannot be confirmed. This CDR3 spans 15 amino acids. Germline CDR1 SGHRS, CDR2 YFSETQ. The CDR3: CASSLGFQGDQPQHF.

CDR3 protein: CASSQTGMVNTEAFF. The chain has TRBV14 and TRBJ1-1; TCRdb gives TRBD1 as the D gene, but with no DNA this cannot be confirmed. The germline CDR1 and CDR2 sequences are SGHDN and FVKESK. The CDR3 has 15 residues.

The chain is built from TRBV20-1 and TRBJ2-7; as DNA is missing, the TRBD1 call by TCRdb cannot be tested. Germline-derived CDR1 and CDR2 are DFQATT and SNEGSKA (reference sequence). The CDR3 loop spans 15 amino acids. CDR3 residues: CSARDRAGRTYEQYF.

This sequence joins TRBV30 and TRBJ1-2. Germline lookup yields CDR1 GTSNPN and CDR2 SVGIG (reference sequence). The CDR3 loop spans 15 amino acids. This CDR3 is CAWLGTSLSNYGYTF.